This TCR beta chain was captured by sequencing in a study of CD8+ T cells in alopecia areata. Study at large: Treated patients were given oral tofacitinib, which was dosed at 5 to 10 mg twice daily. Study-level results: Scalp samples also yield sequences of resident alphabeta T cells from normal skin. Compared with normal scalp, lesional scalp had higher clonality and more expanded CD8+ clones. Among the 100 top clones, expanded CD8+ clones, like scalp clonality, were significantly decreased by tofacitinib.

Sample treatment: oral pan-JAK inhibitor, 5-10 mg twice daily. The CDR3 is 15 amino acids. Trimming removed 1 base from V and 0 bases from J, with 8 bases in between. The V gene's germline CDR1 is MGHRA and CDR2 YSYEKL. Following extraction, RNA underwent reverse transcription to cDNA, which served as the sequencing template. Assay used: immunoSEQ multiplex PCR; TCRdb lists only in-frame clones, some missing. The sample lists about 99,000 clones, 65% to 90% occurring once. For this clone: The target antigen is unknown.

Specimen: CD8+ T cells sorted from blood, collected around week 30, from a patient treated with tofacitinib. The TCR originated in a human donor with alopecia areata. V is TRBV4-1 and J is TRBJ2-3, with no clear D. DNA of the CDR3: TGCGCCAGCAGCCAAGTGATGACTAGCACAGATACGCAGTATTTT. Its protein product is CASSQVMTSTDTQYF.